This T cell receptor beta chain derives from a study of beta chain features in type 1 diabetes (dated by TCRdb to about 2018). About the investigation overall: Mean age, gender distribution, total cell number and subset yield were not different between patients and healthy donors. A total of 85 million to 140 million sorted cells were examined across all samples, and a strong correlation was observed between cell number per subset and RNA yield. In the study, TCRB repertoires of sorted circulating CD4+ T cell subsets from recently diagnosed type 1 diabetes patients were compared with those of matched healthy donors. Regulatory and stem cell-like memory subsets were obtained from only 8 patients and about eight healthy donors, while naive and central memory subsets were obtained from all 30 or so donors. Study-level results and caveats: At VDJ recombination sites, patients with type 1 diabetes made fewer insertions and deleted more nucleotides, a pattern implying thymic rearrangement abnormalities. Sequencing cDNA rather than genomic DNA could over-represent highly expressing activated cells, although activation and CD3 levels did not differ between groups. Shorter templates might have been favored by PCR, but patient and control samples were amplified and corrected together, so both groups would have been affected equally by any skew. Because small numbers of individuals were included in the HLA sub-analyses, any influence of HLA type on TCRB rearrangement was left unresolved. A moderate but significant shortening of TCRB CDR3 length was observed in type 1 diabetes patients in all four CD4+ subsets. Naive, central memory and regulatory TCRB repertoires appeared to be more similar among patients than among healthy donors.

This clone showed up just a few times. Its antigen is still unknown. There are no base qualities to consult, and no much larger clone falls within one base. A single peripheral blood draw of around 0.11 L on average was collected from each donor into heparinised tubes. Naive, central memory, regulatory and stem cell-like memory CD4+ T cells were sorted on a BD FACSAria II using a panel including CD45RO, CCR7, CD25, CD127, CD95 and CD27. Purity was above 98% for every sorted population. PBMCs were isolated right away by Lymphoprep density gradient centrifugation and were stained directly, without culture. Samples were stained and sorted in pairs, with one healthy donor and one patient per experiment, so that batch effects were minimized. The entire amount of isolated RNA was reverse transcribed using the High Capacity cDNA Reverse Transcription Kit, so the sequenced TCRB transcripts were expressed ones. Deep immunoSEQ sequencing was applied to naive, central memory and regulatory T cell samples, giving an average of roughly 3.5 million total reads per sample. After sorted cells were lysed in RLT buffer, RNA was extracted with DNase-treated RNeasy Micro or Mini kits, with the choice depending on cell number. To prevent cross-contamination, every cell subset was processed on its own, while patient and healthy donor samples were processed together. The immunoSEQ multiplex PCR was used to amplify TCRB sequences from cDNA, yielding 87-bp fragments that span the CDR3 region. Amplicons were sequenced on the Illumina HiSeq platform. The authors' analysis ran thus. PCR bias was corrected computationally using synthetic template baselines, and reads within Hamming distance 2 were collapsed, with unmergeable singletons discarded. Reads were aligned to IMGT to assign V, D and J genes, CDR3 length, and insertions or deletions at six rearrangement sites. Within each subset, clonotype counts were normalized to sorted cell number, and only after that were true diversity and Gini coefficients computed with the tcR R package. The overlap coefficient, calculated on TCRB nucleotide sequences, was used to measure repertoire sharing. As a proxy for the pre-selection repertoire, out-of-frame TCRB sequences from naive cells were analyzed. TCRdb re-hosts the immuneACCESS table, in-frame sequences only. Its copies lack some clones; in the studies checked, an unresolved V gene accounts for under half of them, and the cause for the rest is not known. The DNA gave D and trimming, while V, J and clone size come from that table. This sample comprises fewer than 900,000 clones, 15% to 20% of them detected only once. The biggest ten clones account for about 0.02% of the sample.

Sequenced input: naive CD4+ T cells from blood. In the paper's terms, the cell subset or site label means: true naive CD4+ T cells. The TCR sequence derives from a woman aged 18-29 years in good health.

CDR3 sequence: CASSVGGLAGGTRETQYF. The nucleotides are TGTGCCAGCAGCGTAGGTGGGCTAGCGGGAGGTACTCGGGAGACCCAGTACTTC. Recombination linked TRBV9 to TRBJ2-5, and TRBD2 matches 11 of the central bases. The germline V and J ends show losses of 0 bases and 5 bases respectively, and no gene match explains 12 bases of the junction. The cysteine opens and the phenylalanine closes a CDR3 of 18 amino acids. The DNA shown is the 54-base CDR3, in frame from base 1. The germline V gene encodes CDR1 SGDLS and CDR2 YYNGEE.